The source of this TCR beta chain is a study of blood T cell repertoires in COVID-19 (TCRdb year 2020). As for the study more broadly: The collaborator samples originated in the United States, Italy and Spain and spanned the acute and convalescent phases of COVID-19. The prospective study material was composed of cDNA or gDNA derived from T cells, B-cell-depleted T cells, or PBMCs. Subjects who had been exposed to COVID-19, were actively infected with it, or had recovered from it provided the deeply sampled blood TCRbeta repertoires that made up the dataset. The repertoires were released in a freely available public database intended as a resource for research on the immune response to SARS-CoV-2. The samples were drawn from the first 160 participants of the ongoing ImmuneRACE study and from about 1,200 subjects provided by 6 global collaborators. Nearly every sample came with metadata listing a de-identified subject ID, COVID-19 status, age in years and sex. Where HLA class I and class II types were available, the types were taken from metadata supplied by the sample provider, not from assay-based typing.

A word on this clone: It lacks a known antigen. Nothing much larger sits one base from this clone, and base qualities are not available.

The CDR3 runs 16 residues from the cysteine to the phenylalanine. Of all the DNA, just the CDR3 is kept, 48 bases in frame from base 1. V is shortened by 5 bases, J by 5 bases, and the region joining them spans 18 bases. The CDR1 and CDR2 encoded by the germline V gene (reference sequence) are SEHNR and FQNEAQ. Another Seattle source contributed samples from volunteer blood donors who had recovered from COVID-19. The collaborating institutions used their own protocols to collect whole blood in K2EDTA tubes. For TCRbeta analysis, collaborator samples were shipped as frozen whole blood, as isolated PBMCs, or as DNA extracted from either sample type. TCRbeta CDR3 regions were amplified from genomic DNA by means of the immunoSEQ Assay, a bias-controlled multiplex PCR. The authors' pipeline ran thus. Within the assay, amplification of reference gene primers was used to estimate how many nucleated cells each sample contained. Sequence reads were collapsed and filtered to measure the absolute abundance of every unique TCRbeta CDR3 rearrangement. For each sample, productive Simpson clonality was calculated as the square root of Simpson's diversity index over productive rearrangements. Drawn from immuneACCESS, this table holds only the in-frame rearrangements with V and J called that TCRdb kept. Clones are partly lost; checked studies trace under half to an unresolved V gene and leave the rest unexplained. That table gives V, J and clone size, and the DNA gave D and trimming. A total of approximately 350,000 clones appear in this sample, roughly 89% of them only once. The ten most abundant clones make up 2.5% to 4% of the sample.

Results and caveats for the whole study, not just this receptor: How much clinical and demographic metadata was included differed by source and by participant, and the metadata was provided uncurated.

The rearrangement joined TRBV7-9 to TRBJ2-2, with TRBD1 perhaps the D gene, on 5 matching bases. This clonotype originated in a woman in her late teens or twenties who had recovered from COVID-19. The source material was peripheral blood. The CDR3 region reads CASSQGGTRVTGELFF. The sequenced DNA is TGTGCCAGCAGCCAAGGCGGCACCAGGGTGACCGGGGAGCTGTTTTTT. The variable domain in full, with residues beyond the CDR3 obtained from the reference TRBV7-9 and TRBJ2-2 genes, is DTGVSQNPRHKITKRGQNVTFRCDPISEHNRLYWYRQTLGQGPEFLTYFQNEAQLEKSRLLSDRFSAERPKGSFSTLEIQRTEQGDSAMYLCASSQGGTRVTGELFFGEGSRLTVL.